The rows below give T cell receptor beta chains drawn from one sample of a study of Graves' ophthalmopathy and Graves' hyperthyroidism. MiXCR, applied by TCRdb to the multiplex PCR reads, yields one record per CDR3 protein. The table has almost 750,000 distinct CDR3 sequences, 40% seen once. Material for sequencing was peripheral blood. These receptors all come from an adult man with Graves' ophthalmopathy. Both conserved end residues are part of each CDR3. Fields, in order: CDR3 protein, CDR3 DNA, J gene, V gene, clone size, D gene. The D gene is left open where the match is weak. Clone sizes are given selectively: once, few, many, or a class where the clone is expanded.

CDR3aa: CASSAEERRTSTYEQYF
CDR3nt: TGTGCCAGCAGTGCTGAGGAGCGTCGTACCTCAACCTACGAGCAGTACTTC
j_gene: TRBJ2-7
v_gene: TRBV10-3
abundance: NA
d_gene: NA

CDR3aa: CSAREGRGQFSEQYF
CDR3nt: TGCAGTGCTAGAGAAGGCAGGGGGCAGTTTTCCGAGCAGTACTTC
j_gene: TRBJ2-7
v_gene: TRBV20-1
abundance: NA
d_gene: TRBD1

CDR3aa: CSAGWGDPDEQFF
CDR3nt: TGCAGCGCCGGGTGGGGGGATCCGGATGAGCAGTTCTTC
j_gene: TRBJ2-1
v_gene: TRBV29-1
abundance: NA
d_gene: NA

CDR3aa: CASSGAGTTYEQYF
CDR3nt: TGTGCCAGTAGTGGTGCAGGAACTACCTACGAGCAGTACTTC
j_gene: TRBJ2-7
v_gene: TRBV19
abundance: few
d_gene: NA

CDR3aa: CAGQKSGSIGETQYF
CDR3nt: TGTGCCGGCCAAAAGAGCGGGAGTATCGGGGAGACCCAGTACTTC
j_gene: TRBJ2-5
v_gene: TRBV11-2
abundance: few
d_gene: TRBD2

CDR3aa: CANSRDAMNTEAFF
CDR3nt: TGTGCCAACAGCAGGGACGCTATGAACACTGAAGCTTTCTTT
j_gene: TRBJ1-1
v_gene: TRBV11-3
abundance: NA
d_gene: NA

CDR3aa: CASSQGTSEAFF
CDR3nt: TGCGCCAGCAGCCAAGGGACCTCTGAAGCTTTCTTT
j_gene: TRBJ1-1
v_gene: TRBV7-9
abundance: NA
d_gene: NA

CDR3aa: CASSLTLGSPLHF
CDR3nt: TGTGCCAGCAGTTTAACCCTAGGTTCACCCCTCCACTTT
j_gene: TRBJ1-6
v_gene: TRBV12-3/TRBV12-4
abundance: few
d_gene: NA

CDR3aa: CASRSVRGRDIPTEAFF
CDR3nt: TGTGCCAGCAGATCAGTCAGGGGGCGAGATATTCCCACTGAAGCTTTCTTT
j_gene: TRBJ1-1
v_gene: TRBV7-9
abundance: few
d_gene: TRBD1

CDR3aa: CASSLDPLNEQFF
CDR3nt: TGTGCCAGCAGCTTAGATCCCCTAAATGAGCAGTTCTTC
j_gene: TRBJ2-1
v_gene: TRBV7-9
abundance: NA
d_gene: NA

CDR3aa: CASSLLASGRDEQYF
CDR3nt: TGCGCCAGCAGCTTGTTGGCTAGCGGGAGAGATGAGCAGTACTTC
j_gene: TRBJ2-7
v_gene: TRBV5-1
abundance: few
d_gene: TRBD2

CDR3aa: CASSLAGGRGIPGEQYF
CDR3nt: TGTGCCAGCAGCTTAGCAGGGGGCAGGGGGATTCCTGGAGAGCAGTACTTC
j_gene: TRBJ2-7
v_gene: TRBV7-3
abundance: NA
d_gene: TRBD1

CDR3aa: CASSLSHDRQPQHF
CDR3nt: TGTGCCAGCAGCTTATCGCATGATCGTCAGCCCCAGCATTTT
j_gene: TRBJ1-5
v_gene: TRBV5-6
abundance: few
d_gene: NA

CDR3aa: CASSITGYTEAFF
CDR3nt: TGTGCCAGCAGCATAACAGGGTACACTGAAGCTTTCTTT
j_gene: TRBJ1-1
v_gene: TRBV2
abundance: NA
d_gene: NA

CDR3aa: CASSPDRGIGNTIYF
CDR3nt: TGTGCCAGCAGCCCGGACAGGGGGATTGGAAACACCATATATTTT
j_gene: TRBJ1-3
v_gene: TRBV24-1
abundance: NA
d_gene: TRBD1

CDR3aa: CSAMTDLNTEAFF
CDR3nt: TGCAGCGCCATGACAGACCTAAACACTGAAGCTTTCTTT
j_gene: TRBJ1-1
v_gene: TRBV29-1
abundance: many
d_gene: NA

CDR3aa: CASSRGTGAEQYF
CDR3nt: TGTGCCAGCAGCCGAGGAACAGGGGCCGAGCAGTACTTC
j_gene: TRBJ2-7
v_gene: TRBV7-9
abundance: few
d_gene: TRBD1

CDR3aa: CASSSPAGYGYTF
CDR3nt: TGTGCCAGCAGCTCTCCCGCGGGTTATGGCTACACCTTC
j_gene: TRBJ1-2
v_gene: TRBV7-9
abundance: many
d_gene: NA

CDR3aa: CASSLSGGGTQYF
CDR3nt: TGCGCCAGCAGCCTCTCGGGCGGAGGGACCCAGTACTTC
j_gene: TRBJ2-5
v_gene: TRBV4-1
abundance: NA
d_gene: NA

CDR3aa: CASSFRGGANVLTF
CDR3nt: TGTGCCAGCAGTTTTCGGGGGGGGGCCAACGTCCTGACTTTC
j_gene: TRBJ2-6
v_gene: TRBV7-9
abundance: NA
d_gene: NA

CDR3aa: CASSLGGRSNEKLFF
CDR3nt: TGTGCCAGCAGCTTAGGCGGGCGGTCTAATGAAAAACTGTTTTTT
j_gene: TRBJ1-4
v_gene: TRBV7-2
abundance: NA
d_gene: NA

CDR3aa: CASSEGGEGDTQYF
CDR3nt: TGTGCCAGCAGTGAGGGGGGGGAGGGAGATACGCAGTATTTT
j_gene: TRBJ2-3
v_gene: TRBV6-4
abundance: NA
d_gene: TRBD2

CDR3aa: CASSSQDNSPLHF
CDR3nt: TGTGCCAGCAGCTCCCAGGATAATTCACCCCTCCACTTT
j_gene: TRBJ1-6
v_gene: TRBV11-1
abundance: NA
d_gene: NA

CDR3aa: CASSQVSQGGYEQYF
CDR3nt: TGTGCCAGCAGCCAAGTATCACAGGGCGGCTACGAGCAGTACTTC
j_gene: TRBJ2-7
v_gene: TRBV7-9
abundance: few
d_gene: NA

CDR3aa: CASSLPQGSRTEAFF
CDR3nt: TGTGCCAGCAGTTTACCCCAGGGAAGTCGCACTGAAGCTTTCTTT
j_gene: TRBJ1-1
v_gene: TRBV12-3/TRBV12-4
abundance: NA
d_gene: NA

CDR3aa: CASSHWDRDTEAFF
CDR3nt: TGTGCCAGCAGTCACTGGGACAGGGACACTGAAGCTTTCTTT
j_gene: TRBJ1-1
v_gene: TRBV25-1
abundance: few
d_gene: TRBD1

CDR3aa: CAISESRDGNSPLHF
CDR3nt: TGTGCCATCAGTGAGTCGAGGGACGGAAATTCACCCCTCCACTTT
j_gene: TRBJ1-6
v_gene: TRBV10-3
abundance: many
d_gene: NA

CDR3aa: CSVEDGSYEQYF
CDR3nt: TGCAGCGTTGAGGACGGATCCTACGAGCAGTACTTC
j_gene: TRBJ2-7
v_gene: TRBV29-1
abundance: many
d_gene: NA

CDR3aa: CSARDGRGHYGYEQYF
CDR3nt: TGCAGTGCTAGAGATGGGAGGGGACACTATGGCTACGAGCAGTACTTC
j_gene: TRBJ2-7
v_gene: TRBV20-1
abundance: NA
d_gene: NA

CDR3aa: CASSQLGGAGANVLTF
CDR3nt: TGTGCCAGCAGCCAGCTGGGGGGCGCTGGGGCCAACGTCCTGACTTTC
j_gene: TRBJ2-6
v_gene: TRBV5-6
abundance: many
d_gene: NA

CDR3aa: CASSYSTRVDYGYTF
CDR3nt: TGTGCCAGCAGTTACTCGACTCGGGTCGACTATGGCTACACCTTC
j_gene: TRBJ1-2
v_gene: TRBV10-3
abundance: NA
d_gene: NA

CDR3aa: CASSPRSSGAGYRPQHF
CDR3nt: TGTGCCAGCAGTCCTCGCAGCTCAGGGGCAGGGTATCGGCCCCAGCATTTT
j_gene: TRBJ1-5
v_gene: TRBV24-1
abundance: few
d_gene: NA

CDR3aa: CAISEGQDGELFF
CDR3nt: TGTGCCATCAGTGAGGGACAGGACGGGGAGCTGTTTTTT
j_gene: TRBJ2-2
v_gene: TRBV10-3
abundance: few
d_gene: TRBD1

CDR3aa: CSAEDSSVLREHF
CDR3nt: TGCAGTGCTGAGGACAGCTCTGTGTTACGCGAGCATTTT
j_gene: TRBJ1-5
v_gene: TRBV20-1
abundance: NA
d_gene: NA

CDR3aa: CASREGAGGLVQETQYF
CDR3nt: TGTGCCAGCAGGGAGGGGGCTGGGGGCCTGGTGCAAGAGACCCAGTACTTC
j_gene: TRBJ2-5
v_gene: TRBV2
abundance: few
d_gene: NA

CDR3aa: CASSLEPGYNEKLFF
CDR3nt: TGTGCCAGCAGCTTAGAACCGGGATACAATGAAAAACTGTTTTTT
j_gene: TRBJ1-4
v_gene: TRBV7-2
abundance: NA
d_gene: NA